The 15 T cell receptor beta chains below all came from one sample that was sequenced in a study of neurological immune-mediated disorders. TCRdb processed the 5' RACE reads anew with MiXCR; each CDR3 protein has one entry. The sample holds about 59,000 distinct CDR3 sequences, 24% seen once. Regarding time point: technical triplicate 2. Sequenced: PBMCs. The receptors stem from a man in his 60s with HTLV-1-associated myelopathy (HAM/TSP).

Regarding this clonotype: A read error may account for a junction end that differs from germline. CDR3 DNA: TGTGCCTCCCGCGGCGTGAGTGGGAAAAAACTGTATTTT. Amino acid sequence: CASRGVSGKKLYF. The chain has TRBV10-3 and TRBJ1-4, with D unresolved. CDR3 length: 13 amino acids. Germline V gives CDR1 ENHRY, CDR2 SYGVKD.

This clonotype was found many times. The chain combines TRBV3-1 with TRBJ2-1; 7 positions agree with TRBD1. From germline, CDR1 is LGHDT and CDR2 YNNKEL (reference sequence). The CDR3 spans 14 residues. Losses at the gene ends were 0 bases for V and 6 bases for J; bases not matched to a gene: 2. CDR3 in DNA: TGTGCCAGCAGCCAAGAAGGGGACAGCAATGAGCAGTTCTTC. Its protein is CASSQEGDSNEQFF.

This rearrangement joins TRBV5-1 to TRBJ2-5; 7 bases agree with TRBD2. The CDR3 loop spans 14 amino acids. V gave up 5 bases and J gave up 5 bases; unmatched junction bases: 9. Germline CDR1 reads SGHRS; CDR2 reads YFSETQ. CDR3 region: CASSSGGGYETQYF. The DNA for the CDR3 is TGCGCCAGCAGTTCGGGGGGAGGGTATGAGACCCAGTACTTC. Variable domain in full (rest from reference TRBV5-1 and TRBJ2-5): KAGVTQTPRYLIKTRGQQVTLSCSPISGHRSVSWYQQTPGQGLQFLFEYFSETQRNKGNFPGRFSGRQFSNSRSEMNVSTLELGDSALYLCASSSGGGYETQYFGPGTRLLVL.

A word on this clonotype: At one boundary the junction diverges from the germline segment, which might be a read error. The chain carries TRBV29-1 and TRBJ1-1; 7 nucleotides match TRBD1. CDR3 length: 13 amino acids. The germline gives CDR1 SQVTM, CDR2 ANQGSEA. DNA of the CDR3: TGCAGCGTTGGCGACAGGGTAGGAACTGAATCTTTTTTT. Encoded protein: CSVGDRVGTESFF.

The CDR3, as DNA: TGCGCCAGCAGCCAAGCAGACAGGGAAGCCGGGGAGCTGTTTTTT. Translating it yields CASSQADREAGELFF. The genes are TRBV4-1 and TRBJ2-2, with TRBD1 matching 7 bases. V shed 1 base and J 6 bases; nucleotides not matched to a gene: 5. The germline V gene encodes CDR1 MGHRA and CDR2 YSYEKL. The CDR3 consists of 15 residues.

This chain links TRBV20-1 with TRBJ2-3; possibly TRBD2 for D (6 bases). V gave up 3 bases and J gave up 0 bases, with 16 bases separating them. CDR1 is DFQATT and CDR2 is SNEGSKA in the germline V gene (reference sequence). The CDR3 sequence is 16 residues long. The CDR3 protein is CSASTGSLSSTDTQYF. The CDR3 DNA sequence: TGCAGTGCTAGTACCGGGAGCCTGTCTAGCACAGATACGCAGTATTTT.

The J gene is TRBJ2-7, the V gene TRBV9; 7 nucleotides match TRBD2. Germline lookup yields CDR1 SGDLS and CDR2 YYNGEE. V was clipped by 1 base and J by 0 bases; unmatched bases: 10. This CDR3 has 17 residues. The CDR3 spells CASSVWSLADPSYEQYF. In DNA, the CDR3 is TGTGCCAGCAGCGTATGGTCGCTAGCGGACCCCTCCTACGAGCAGTACTTC.

Many counts were recorded for this clonotype. The chain has TRBV14 and TRBJ1-2; D is unclear. CDR1 and CDR2 (germline): SGHDN, FVKESK. V lost 0 bases and J lost 4, with 9 bases in between. The CDR3 loop spans 14 amino acids. CDR3 amino acids: CASSQDGQAYGYTF. The CDR3 region has the DNA TGTGCCAGCAGCCAAGATGGGCAGGCCTATGGCTACACCTTC.

In its sample, this clonotype was seen many times. V and J are TRBV5-5 and TRBJ1-6; 8 positions agree with TRBD1. With 3 bases clipped from V and 7 bases from J, the junction kept 9 bases outside the gene matches. This CDR3 comprises 16 residues. In germline, CDR1 is SGHKS, CDR2 YYEKEE (reference sequence). The CDR3 here is CASSSTPDRVNSPLHF. In DNA form, the CDR3 reads TGTGCCAGCAGCTCTACCCCGGACAGGGTCAATTCACCCCTCCACTTT.

This clonotype was observed many times. This chain joins TRBV12-3 or TRBV12-4 and TRBJ2-7; D remains unclear. The CDR3 sequence is 16 residues long. The germline V and J ends were trimmed by 2 bases and 5 bases, with 19 bases remaining between them. The CDR3 region has the DNA TGTGCCAGCAGTTTAATATCGAGACTCCTACTCCACGAGCAGTACTTC. It translates to CASSLISRLLLHEQYF.

The chain links TRBV6-6 to TRBJ2-7, with a weak D call TRBD2 (5 bases). This CDR3 has 13 amino acids. Germline V gene data show CDR1 as MNHNY and CDR2 as SVGAGI (reference sequence). V shed 7 bases and J shed 1 base, with 11 bases lying between them. As DNA, the CDR3 is TGTGCCAGCAAAATAAGCGGATCCTACGAGCAGTACTTC. Its protein is CASKISGSYEQYF.

The chain recombines TRBV9 with TRBJ2-4, with D tentatively TRBD1 (5 bases). The CDR3 spans 15 residues. Germline V gives CDR1 SGDLS, CDR2 YYNGEE. V was pared by 4 bases and J by 0 bases, with 11 bases between. CDR3 sequence: CASSQRQLAKNIQYF. CDR3 nucleotides: TGTGCCAGCAGCCAAAGACAGTTAGCCAAAAACATTCAGTACTTC.

This chain joins TRBV27 and TRBJ2-5; TRBD2 matches 8 bases. The trim removed 4 bases at V and 3 bases at J, leaving 7 bases unmatched. CDR1 MNHEY and CDR2 SMNVEV come from the germline V gene (reference sequence). The CDR3 consists of 15 residues. This chain's CDR3 is CASSSITGGEETQYF. The CDR3 bases are TGTGCCAGCAGTTCCATAACGGGAGGGGAAGAGACCCAGTACTTC.

This clonotype was found many times. The rearrangement joins TRBV4-1 to TRBJ1-2, with D possibly TRBD1 on 5 matching bases. Trimming took off 0 bases at V and 4 bases at J, with 12 bases between the two ends. The germline V gene has CDR1 MGHRA and CDR2 YSYEKL. The length of the CDR3 is 15 residues. CDR3 residues: CASSQDDGAGYGYTF. The CDR3 nucleotides read TGCGCCAGCAGCCAAGATGACGGGGCGGGCTATGGCTACACCTTC.

The rearrangement links TRBV28 to TRBJ1-6, with D perhaps matching TRBD1 (5 bases). In germline, CDR1 is MDHEN, CDR2 SYDVKM. Trimming removed 7 bases at V and 4 bases at J, with 11 bases between. This CDR3 comprises 14 residues. CDR3 loop: CASTTGTYNSPLHF. Here the CDR3 DNA reads TGTGCCAGCACCACCGGGACGTATAATTCACCCCTCCACTTT. The whole variable domain, remainder taken from reference TRBV28 and TRBJ1-6, is DVKVTQSSRYLVKRTGEKVFLECVQDMDHENMFWYRQDPGLGLRLIYFSYDVKMKEKGDIPEGYSVSREKKERFSLILESASTNQTSMYLCASTTGTYNSPLHFGNGTRLTVT.